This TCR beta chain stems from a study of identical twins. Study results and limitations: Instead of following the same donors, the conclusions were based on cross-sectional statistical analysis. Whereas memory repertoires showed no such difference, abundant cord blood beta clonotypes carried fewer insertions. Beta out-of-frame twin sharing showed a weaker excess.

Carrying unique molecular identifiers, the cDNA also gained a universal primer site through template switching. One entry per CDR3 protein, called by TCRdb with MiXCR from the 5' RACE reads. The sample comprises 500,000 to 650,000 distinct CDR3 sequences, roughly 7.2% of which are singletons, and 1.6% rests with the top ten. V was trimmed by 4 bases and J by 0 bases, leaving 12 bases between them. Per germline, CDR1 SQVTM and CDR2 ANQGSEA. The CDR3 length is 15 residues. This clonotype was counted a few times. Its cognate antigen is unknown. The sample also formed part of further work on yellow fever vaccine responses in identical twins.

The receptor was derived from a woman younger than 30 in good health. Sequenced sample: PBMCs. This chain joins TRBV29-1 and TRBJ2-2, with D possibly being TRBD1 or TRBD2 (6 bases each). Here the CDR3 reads CSVVRGPTNTGELFF. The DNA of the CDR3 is TGCAGCGTTGTTCGGGGGCCGACGAACACCGGGGAGCTGTTTTTT.